The source of this TCR beta chain is a study of blood T cell repertoires in COVID-19. Background on the study: Nucleic acid was either cDNA or gDNA, and it came from T cells, B-cell-depleted T cells, or PBMCs.

Looked up from germline, CDR1 is SGHTS and CDR2 is YDEGEE. J was trimmed by 6 bases and V by 3 bases; bases with no gene match: 12. The CDR3 contains 16 residues. Methods used by the authors: Estimates of nucleated cell counts were drawn from the amplification of reference gene primers. The protocol was immunoSEQ multiplex PCR, while the TCRdb copy is restricted to in-frame clones and leaves out a portion. The V and J calls and clone size were taken over from that table, and D and trimming were inferred from the DNA. The sample lists 80,000 to 90,000 clones, approximately 82% occurring once. The TCR was taken from a woman aged 70 to 79 with acute or convalescent COVID-19. The J gene is TRBJ1-1, the V gene TRBV5-8, with 9 nucleotides matching TRBD1. Sequencing was performed on peripheral blood. The CDR3 coding sequence is TGTGCCAGCAGCTATATTGCGGGACAGGGAGGGGCTGAAGCTTTCTTT. This gives the protein CASSYIAGQGGAEAFF.